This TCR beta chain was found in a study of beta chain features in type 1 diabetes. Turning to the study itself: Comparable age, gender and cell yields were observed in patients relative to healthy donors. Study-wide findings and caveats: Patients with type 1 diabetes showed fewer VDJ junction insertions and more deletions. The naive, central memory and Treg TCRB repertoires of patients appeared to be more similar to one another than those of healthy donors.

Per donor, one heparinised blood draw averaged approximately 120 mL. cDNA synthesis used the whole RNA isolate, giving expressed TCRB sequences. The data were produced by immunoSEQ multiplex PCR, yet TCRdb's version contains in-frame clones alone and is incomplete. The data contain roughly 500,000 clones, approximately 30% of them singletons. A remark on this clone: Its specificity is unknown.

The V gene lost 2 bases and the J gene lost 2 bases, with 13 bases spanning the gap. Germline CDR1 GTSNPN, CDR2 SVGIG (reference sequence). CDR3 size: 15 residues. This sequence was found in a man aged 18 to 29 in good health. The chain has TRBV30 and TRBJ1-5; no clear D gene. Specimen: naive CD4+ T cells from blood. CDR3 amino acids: CAWSRPGLGNQPQHF. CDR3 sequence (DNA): TGTGCCTGGAGTAGGCCCGGACTAGGCAATCAGCCCCAGCATTTT.